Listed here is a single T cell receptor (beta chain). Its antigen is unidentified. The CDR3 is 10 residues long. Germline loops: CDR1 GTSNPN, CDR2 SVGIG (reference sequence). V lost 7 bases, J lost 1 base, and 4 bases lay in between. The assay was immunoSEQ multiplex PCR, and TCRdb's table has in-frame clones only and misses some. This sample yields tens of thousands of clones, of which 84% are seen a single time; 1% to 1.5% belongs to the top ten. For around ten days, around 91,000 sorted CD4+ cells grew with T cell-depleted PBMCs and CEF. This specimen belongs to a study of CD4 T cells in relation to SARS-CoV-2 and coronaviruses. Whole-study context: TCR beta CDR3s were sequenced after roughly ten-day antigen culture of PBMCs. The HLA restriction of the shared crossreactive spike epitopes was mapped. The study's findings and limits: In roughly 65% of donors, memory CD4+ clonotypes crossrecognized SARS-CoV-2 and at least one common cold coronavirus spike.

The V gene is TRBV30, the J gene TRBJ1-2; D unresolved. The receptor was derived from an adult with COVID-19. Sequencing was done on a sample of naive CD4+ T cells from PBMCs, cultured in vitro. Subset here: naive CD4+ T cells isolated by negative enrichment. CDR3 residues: CASNNYGYTF. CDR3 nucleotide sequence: TGTGCCTCAAATAACTATGGCTACACCTTC.